The rows below give T cell receptor beta chains drawn from one sample of a study of cytotoxic CD8 clonotypes in ibrutinib-treated CLL. Profiled with immunoSEQ multiplex PCR; TCRdb holds only in-frame clones, not every one. The sample records about 74,000 clones, around 80% being singletons. Sample: PBMCs, taken at disease progression, from a patient treated with ibrutinib. The receptors derive from a human donor with chronic lymphocytic leukemia. The CDR3 runs from the conserved cysteine through the conserved F or W. D genes are given only for firm matches. Clone size is stated in some rows and not others, as once, few, many or a class when expanded.

D | J | V | size | DNA | CDR3
. | TRBJ1-5 | TRBV27 | . | TGTGCCAGCAGTTTACGGGAGGATAGCAATCAGCCCCAGCATTTT | CASSLREDSNQPQHF
TRBD1 | TRBJ2-7 | TRBV5-5 | . | TGTGCCAGCAGCGCGCCGGGACAGGGCACCTACGAGCAGTACTTC | CASSAPGQGTYEQYF
TRBD1 | TRBJ2-1 | TRBV5-1 | . | TGCGCCAGCCGACCTCGGGACAGCTCCTACAATGAGCAGTTCTTC | CASRPRDSSYNEQFF
. | TRBJ2-3 | TRBV27 | . | TGTGCCAGCAGTACCCGGGACTCGCTTTATACGCAGTATTTT | CASSTRDSLYTQYF
TRBD1 | TRBJ1-5 | TRBV6-5 | . | TGTGCCAGCAGCCGTTACAGGGGAGGTCAGCCCCAGCATTTT | CASSRYRGGQPQHF
. | TRBJ1-3 | TRBV5-5 | . | TGTGCCAGCAGCTCCTCCGGGACCCGGGGCCTATATTTT | CASSSSGTRGLYF
. | TRBJ2-6 | TRBV9 | . | TGTGCCAGCAGCGTAGCAGAGATCTCTGGGGCCAACGTCCTGACTTTC | CASSVAEISGANVLTF
. | TRBJ1-1 | TRBV4-2 | few | TGTGCCAGCAGCCAAGAGTCCCGAAGCACTGAAGCTTTCTTT | CASSQESRSTEAFF
TRBD1 | TRBJ1-5 | TRBV30 | . | TGTGCCTGGAGTGGACAGGGTTTTTATCAGCCCCAGCATTTT | CAWSGQGFYQPQHF
. | TRBJ2-7 | TRBV6-1 | . | TGTGCCATTTCGGCCTGGGGGGTCGTCGGGGAGCAGTACTTC | CAISAWGVVGEQYF
. | TRBJ2-7 | TRBV7-9 | . | TGTGCCAGCAGCTTAGTCCCGGGAAACTACGAGCAGTACTTC | CASSLVPGNYEQYF
TRBD2 | TRBJ2-1 | TRBV27 | . | TGTGCCAGCAGTACACTAAGGTGGGAATACGGGACTAGCGGTGGCAATGAGCAGTTCTTC | CASSTLRWEYGTSGGNEQFF
TRBD1 | TRBJ1-1 | TRBV18 | . | TGTGCCAGCTCACCGGGACAGGGGAACACTGAAGCTTTCTTT | CASSPGQGNTEAFF
. | TRBJ2-2 | TRBV27 | . | TGTGCCAGCAGAGAAACGGGACAATTCACCGGGGAGCTGTTTTTT | CASRETGQFTGELFF
. | TRBJ1-1 | TRBV18 | . | TGTGCCAGCTCACCACCGAATCAGCTTTTCACTGAAGCTTTCTTT | CASSPPNQLFTEAFF
. | TRBJ1-5 | TRBV27 | . | TGTGCCAGCAGTTTAGGCCAAAGCAATCAGCCCCAGCATTTT | CASSLGQSNQPQHF
TRBD1 | TRBJ2-7 | TRBV2 | . | TGTGCCAGCAGTACGGACAGGAGCTCCTACGAGCAGTACTTC | CASSTDRSSYEQYF
. | TRBJ1-2 | TRBV28 | . | TGTGCCAGCAGTTTATTCTTTTTGGGCAGCTCGAACTATGGCTACACCTTC | CASSLFFLGSSNYGYTF
TRBD1 | TRBJ1-2 | TRBV30 | . | TGTGCCTGGAGCACAGGGGGCCTTGGCTACACCTTC | CAWSTGGLGYTF
. | TRBJ1-4 | TRBV5-6 | . | TGTGCCAGCAGCTCGGGACTTTTGAATGAAAAACTGTTTTTT | CASSSGLLNEKLFF
. | TRBJ1-1 | TRBV2 | few | TGTGCCAGCTCCCCACAGAGGGAAGCTTTCTTT | CASSPQREAFF
. | TRBJ2-7 | TRBV2 | . | TGTGCCAGCAGTGTACGGAGGGACGAGCAGTACTTC | CASSVRRDEQYF
. | TRBJ2-7 | TRBV11-3 | . | TGTGCCAGCAGCTTGACAGCCTCCTACGAGCAGTACTTC | CASSLTASYEQYF
TRBD1 | TRBJ1-1 | TRBV27 | . | TGTGCCAGCAGGGTTCAGGGGGCAGGGGAAGCTTTCTTT | CASRVQGAGEAFF
. | TRBJ1-2 | TRBV2 | few | TGTGCCAGCAGACTCTTACCCGGGGACTATGGCTACACCTTC | CASRLLPGDYGYTF
. | TRBJ1-5 | TRBV5-8 | . | TGTGCCAGCAGCTTGGGCAGGGCAAAAGGGCCCCAGCATTTT | CASSLGRAKGPQHF
. | TRBJ1-3 | TRBV7-2 | . | TGTGCCAGCAGCTTAGCTCGTCGGCGCTCTGGAAACACCATATATTTT | CASSLARRRSGNTIYF
TRBD2 | TRBJ2-7 | TRBV15 | . | TGTGCCACCAGCAGAGCCCCGCCGGGACTAGGTGAAAAGCAGTACTTC | CATSRAPPGLGEKQYF
. | TRBJ1-2 | TRBV4-1 | . | TGCGCCAGCAGCCCGGACCTCCGAGCAAACTATGGCTACACCTTC | CASSPDLRANYGYTF
. | TRBJ1-1 | TRBV6-5 | . | TGTGCCAGCAGTACAGGCACTGAAGCTTTCTTT | CASSTGTEAFF
. | TRBJ2-3 | TRBV7-9 | . | TGTGCCAGCAGAATAGGGTTCAAAGATACGCAGTATTTT | CASRIGFKDTQYF
TRBD2 | TRBJ2-3 | TRBV6-5 | . | TGTGCCAGCAGTTACCTAGCGGCTACAGATACGCAGTATTTT | CASSYLAATDTQYF
. | TRBJ2-7 | TRBV5-1 | . | TGCGCCAGCAGCCCTGGCGGGACAGCCACCTACGAGCAGTACTTC | CASSPGGTATYEQYF
. | TRBJ1-1 | TRBV27 | . | TGTGCCAGCAGTTTAGGTCGGGTTCGAAGCACTGAAGCTTTCTTT | CASSLGRVRSTEAFF
TRBD1 | TRBJ1-1 | TRBV19 | . | TGTGCCAGTAAGGACAGGGGTAGCACTGAAGCTTTCTTT | CASKDRGSTEAFF
. | TRBJ2-7 | TRBV27 | few | TGTGCCAGCAGTTTCCTCCTGGGCGGGACAGTACTCTACGAGCAGTACTTC | CASSFLLGGTVLYEQYF
. | TRBJ2-7 | TRBV5-1 | . | TGCGCCAGCAGCTTGGCCGCCGCGAGCTCCTACGAGCAGTACTTC | CASSLAAASSYEQYF
. | TRBJ1-4 | TRBV5-1 | once | TGCGCCAGCAGCGCTATGGGCCGTGGAGCCGAAAAACTGTTTTTT | CASSAMGRGAEKLFF
TRBD1 | TRBJ2-1 | TRBV7-2 | . | TGTGCCAGCAGCCGTCCCGGGACAGCGAACAATGAGCAGTTCTTC | CASSRPGTANNEQFF
. | TRBJ2-7 | TRBV4-1 | . | TGCGCCAGCAGCCCCCGGACAGTAACCCGTCCAGACTACGAGCAGTACTTC | CASSPRTVTRPDYEQYF
TRBD2 | TRBJ2-1 | TRBV5-5 | once | TGTGCCAGCAGCTCCAGCGGGGTCTCCTACAATGAGCAGTTCTTC | CASSSSGVSYNEQFF
. | TRBJ1-5 | TRBV27 | . | TGTGCCAGCAGTTTGAACAGGGTCAATAGCAATCAGCCCCAGCATTTT | CASSLNRVNSNQPQHF
. | TRBJ2-6 | TRBV5-1 | . | TGCGCCAGCCGCCGCTCTGGGGCCAACGTCCTGACTTTC | CASRRSGANVLTF
. | TRBJ1-1 | TRBV18 | . | TGTGCCAGCTCACCAGTGGGGCAGGATGAAGCTTTCTTT | CASSPVGQDEAFF
TRBD2 | TRBJ2-7 | TRBV5-4 | . | TGTGCCAGCAGCTTGCCGGCTAGCGGCAAGTCCTACGAGCAGTACTTC | CASSLPASGKSYEQYF
. | TRBJ2-5 | TRBV5-1 | . | TGCGCCAGCAGCTTTGCGGGCCAAGAGACCCAGTACTTC | CASSFAGQETQYF
. | TRBJ2-3 | TRBV11-1 | . | TGTGCCAGCAGCTTAGGTGCTAGCGCTGACACAGATACGCAGTATTTT | CASSLGASADTDTQYF
TRBD1 | TRBJ1-2 | TRBV7-9 | once | TGTGCCAGCAGCTTGTCTGTTGGGACAGCTAACTATGGCTACACCTTC | CASSLSVGTANYGYTF
TRBD1 | TRBJ1-3 | TRBV27 | . | TGTGCCAGCAGCGGCCACAGGGGAGGAAACACCATATATTTT | CASSGHRGGNTIYF
. | TRBJ2-2 | TRBV29-1 | . | TGCAGCGCCCGGGGCCTGATCGGGACCCATACTAACACCGGGGAGCTGTTTTTT | CSARGLIGTHTNTGELFF
. | TRBJ2-2 | TRBV19 | . | TGTGCCAGTAGTATGAGCCCCGGGAACACCGGGGAGCTGTTTTTT | CASSMSPGNTGELFF
TRBD1 | TRBJ1-2 | TRBV6-5 | . | TGTGCCAGCACCCCCCTGACAGGGGGAGGCTATGGCTACACCTTC | CASTPLTGGGYGYTF
TRBD1 | TRBJ1-2 | TRBV29-1 | many | TGCAGCGTAAGACAGGGCCATGGCTACACCTTC | CSVRQGHGYTF
TRBD2 | TRBJ2-5 | TRBV5-1 | once | TGCGCCAGCAGCCAATGGACTAGCGGGACGGGGGAGACCCAGTACTTC | CASSQWTSGTGETQYF
TRBD2 | TRBJ2-3 | TRBV5-1 | . | TGCGCCAGCAGCTCTGGACTAGCGGGGGGGCCAGCAGATACGCAGTATTTT | CASSSGLAGGPADTQYF
. | TRBJ2-7 | TRBV4-1 | . | TGCGCCAGCAGCCAAGACCATTTTTGGCAGGGAACCTACGAGCAGTACTTC | CASSQDHFWQGTYEQYF
. | TRBJ1-5 | TRBV5-8 | . | TGTGCCAGCAGCCCAGGGTATCAGCCCCAGCATTTT | CASSPGYQPQHF